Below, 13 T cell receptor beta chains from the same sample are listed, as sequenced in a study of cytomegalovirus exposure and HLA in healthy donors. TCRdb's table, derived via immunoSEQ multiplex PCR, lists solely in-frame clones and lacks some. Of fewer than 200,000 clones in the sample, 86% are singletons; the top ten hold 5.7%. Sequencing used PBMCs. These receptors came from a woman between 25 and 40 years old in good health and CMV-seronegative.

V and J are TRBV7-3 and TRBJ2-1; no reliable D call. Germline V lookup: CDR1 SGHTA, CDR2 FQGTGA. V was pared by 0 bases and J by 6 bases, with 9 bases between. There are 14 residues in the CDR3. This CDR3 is CASSLTSSVNEQFF. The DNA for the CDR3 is TGTGCCAGCAGCTTAACTAGCTCCGTCAATGAGCAGTTCTTC.

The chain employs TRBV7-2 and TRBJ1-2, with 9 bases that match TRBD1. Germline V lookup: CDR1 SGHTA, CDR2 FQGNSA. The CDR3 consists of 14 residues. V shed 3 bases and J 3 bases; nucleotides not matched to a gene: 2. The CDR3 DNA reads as TGTGCCAGCAGCTTGACAGGGGGGGACTATGGCTACACCTTC. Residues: CASSLTGGDYGYTF. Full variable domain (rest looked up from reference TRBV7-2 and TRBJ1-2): GAGVSQSPSNKVTEKGKDVELRCDPISGHTALYWYRQSLGQGLEFLIYFQGNSAPDKSGLPSDRFSAERTGGSVSTLTIQRTQQEDSAVYLCASSLTGGDYGYTFGSGTRLTVV.

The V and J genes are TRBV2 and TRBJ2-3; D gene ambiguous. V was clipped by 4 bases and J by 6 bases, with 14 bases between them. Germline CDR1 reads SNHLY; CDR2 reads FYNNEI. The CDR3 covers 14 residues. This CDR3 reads CASSGPAHTDTQYF. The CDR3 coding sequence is TGTGCCAGCAGTGGCCCTGCCCACACGGATACGCAGTATTTT. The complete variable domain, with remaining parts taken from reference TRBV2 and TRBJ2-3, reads EPEVTQTPSHQVTQMGQEVILRCVPISNHLYFYWYRQILGQKVEFLVSFYNNEISEKSEIFDDQFSVERPDGSNFTLKIRSTKLEDSAMYFCASSGPAHTDTQYFGPGTRLTVL.

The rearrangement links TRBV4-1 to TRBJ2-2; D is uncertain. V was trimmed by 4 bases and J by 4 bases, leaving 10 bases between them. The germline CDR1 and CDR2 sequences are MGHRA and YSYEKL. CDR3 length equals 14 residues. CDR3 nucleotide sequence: TGCGCCAGCAGCCCTAAATGGGCCACCGGGGAGCTGTTTTTT. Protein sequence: CASSPKWATGELFF.

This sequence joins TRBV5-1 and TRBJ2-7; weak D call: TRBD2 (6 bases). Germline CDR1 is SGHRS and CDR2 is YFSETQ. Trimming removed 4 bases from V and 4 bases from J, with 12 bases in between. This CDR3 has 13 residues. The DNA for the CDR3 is TGCGCCAGCAGCGGGCGGGGAAATTACGAGCAGTACTTC. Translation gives CASSGRGNYEQYF.

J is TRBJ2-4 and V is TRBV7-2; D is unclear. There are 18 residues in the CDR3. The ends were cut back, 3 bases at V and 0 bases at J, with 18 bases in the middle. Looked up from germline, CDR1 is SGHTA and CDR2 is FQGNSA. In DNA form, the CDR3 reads TGTGCCAGCAGCTTGAATCCCGCGGCCAAGCTAGCCAAAAACATTCAGTACTTC. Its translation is CASSLNPAAKLAKNIQYF.

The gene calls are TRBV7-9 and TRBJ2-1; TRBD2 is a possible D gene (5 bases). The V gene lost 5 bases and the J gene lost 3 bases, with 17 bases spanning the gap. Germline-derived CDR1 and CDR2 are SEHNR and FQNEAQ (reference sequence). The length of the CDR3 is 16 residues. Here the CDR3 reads CASSPGVASSYNEQFF. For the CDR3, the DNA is TGTGCCAGCAGCCCTGGGGTGGCTAGCAGCTACAATGAGCAGTTCTTC.

DNA for the CDR3: TGTGCCAGCAGTAGACCCGGGACTAGCGGCGACTTGTGGCAGTATTTT. Its translation: CASSRPGTSGDLWQYF. This rearrangement joins TRBV27 to TRBJ2-3; 11 bases are shared with TRBD2. The length of the CDR3 is 16 residues. The germline V gene encodes CDR1 MNHEY and CDR2 SMNVEV (reference sequence). With V trimmed by 5 bases and J by 11 bases, 15 bases remained unmatched.

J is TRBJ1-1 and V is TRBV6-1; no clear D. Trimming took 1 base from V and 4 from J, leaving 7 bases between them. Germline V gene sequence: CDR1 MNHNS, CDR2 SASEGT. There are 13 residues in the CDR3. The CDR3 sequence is CASSEVGFTEAFF. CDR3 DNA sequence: TGTGCCAGCAGTGAAGTCGGTTTCACTGAAGCTTTCTTT.

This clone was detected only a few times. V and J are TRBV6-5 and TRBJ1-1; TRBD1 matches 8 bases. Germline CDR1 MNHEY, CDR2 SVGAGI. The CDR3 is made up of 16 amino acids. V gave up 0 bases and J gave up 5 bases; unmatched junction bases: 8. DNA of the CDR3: TGTGCCAGCAGTTACTCTGGGGGACAGGAGAAGACTGAAGCTTTCTTT. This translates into CASSYSGGQEKTEAFF.

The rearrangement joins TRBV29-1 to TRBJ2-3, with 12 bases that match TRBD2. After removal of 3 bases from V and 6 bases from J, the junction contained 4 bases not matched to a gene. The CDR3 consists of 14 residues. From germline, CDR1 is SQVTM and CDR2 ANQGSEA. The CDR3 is CSVDLAGGPDTQYF. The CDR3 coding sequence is TGCAGCGTTGACCTAGCGGGAGGGCCGGATACGCAGTATTTT.

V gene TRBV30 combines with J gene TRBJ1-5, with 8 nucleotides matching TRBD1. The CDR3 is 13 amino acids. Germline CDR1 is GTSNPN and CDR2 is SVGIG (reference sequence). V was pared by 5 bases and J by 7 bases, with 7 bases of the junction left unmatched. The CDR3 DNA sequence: TGTGCCTGGGGCCACAGGGGGTCACAGCCCCAGCATTTT. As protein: CAWGHRGSQPQHF.

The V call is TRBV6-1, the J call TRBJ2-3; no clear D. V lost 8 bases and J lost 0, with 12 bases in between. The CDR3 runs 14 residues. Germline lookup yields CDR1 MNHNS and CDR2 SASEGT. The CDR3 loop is CASGPRSSTDTQYF. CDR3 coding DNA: TGTGCCAGCGGACCCAGATCTAGCACAGATACGCAGTATTTT.